These 6 T cell receptor beta chains share one sample of origin, sequenced in a study of T cells after yellow fever vaccination. MiXCR, run by TCRdb on the 5' RACE reads, gives a single entry per CDR3 protein. The data contain under 700,000 distinct CDR3 sequences, 17% of them singletons. Material: PBMCs, obtained about 5 days after the first yellow fever vaccination. These receptors all come from a young man who received the YFV17D yellow fever vaccine.

The chain joins TRBV7-9 to TRBJ1-4; D uncertain. There are 15 residues in the CDR3. Germline CDR1 and CDR2: SEHNR and FQNEAQ (reference sequence). V gave up 2 bases and J gave up 4 bases, with 11 bases separating them. The CDR3 region has the DNA TGTGCCAGCAGCTTATCGTCTCCTTATAATGAAAAACTGTTTTTT. Translated: CASSLSSPYNEKLFF.

The V gene is TRBV29-1, the J gene TRBJ1-1; D is ambiguous. The germline gives CDR1 SQVTM, CDR2 ANQGSEA. The CDR3 is 11 amino acids. The V gene lost 7 bases and the J gene lost 1 base, with 7 bases spanning the gap. CDR3 DNA sequence: TGCAGCGCCACGCAGAACACTGAAGCTTTCTTT. Translating gives CSATQNTEAFF.

V is TRBV4-3 and J is TRBJ1-1; D gene ambiguous. The V end lost 0 bases, the J end lost 1 base, and 18 bases lay between the germline ends. This CDR3 has 18 residues. Germline V CDR1 and CDR2: LGHNA, YSLEER. The CDR3 here is CASSQDRIGYGENTEAFF. The CDR3 bases are TGCGCCAGCAGCCAAGATCGTATAGGCTACGGGGAGAACACTGAAGCTTTCTTT.

The chain uses TRBV24-1 and TRBJ2-3; 8 bases match TRBD1. V shed 5 bases and J 1 base; nucleotides not matched to a gene: 7. The CDR3 totals 16 residues. CDR1 and CDR2 (germline): KGHDR, SFDVKD. The CDR3 DNA is TGTGCCACCAGTGGGAGACAGGGGCGACGCACAGATACGCAGTATTTT. This sequence encodes CATSGRQGRRTDTQYF.

This rearrangement joins TRBV3-1 to TRBJ2-1, with TRBD2 matching over 8 bases. The CDR3 loop spans 16 amino acids. Losses at the gene ends were 1 base for V and 8 bases for J; bases not matched to a gene: 10. Germline V CDR1 and CDR2: LGHDT, YNNKEL (reference sequence). The CDR3 here is CASSQAGGGSVDEQFF. Here the CDR3 DNA reads TGTGCCAGCAGCCAAGCTGGCGGGGGGTCCGTCGATGAGCAGTTCTTC.

This clonotype has just a few counts. The CDR3 sequence: CASSRGELAEAFF. CDR3 coding DNA: TGTGCCAGCAGTCGTGGGGAGTTGGCTGAAGCTTTCTTT. The V gene is TRBV25-1, the J gene TRBJ1-1; D remains ambiguous. The CDR3 spans 13 residues. The germline CDR1 and CDR2 sequences are MGHDK and SYGVNS. V lost 5 bases, J lost 6 bases, and 13 bases lay in between.